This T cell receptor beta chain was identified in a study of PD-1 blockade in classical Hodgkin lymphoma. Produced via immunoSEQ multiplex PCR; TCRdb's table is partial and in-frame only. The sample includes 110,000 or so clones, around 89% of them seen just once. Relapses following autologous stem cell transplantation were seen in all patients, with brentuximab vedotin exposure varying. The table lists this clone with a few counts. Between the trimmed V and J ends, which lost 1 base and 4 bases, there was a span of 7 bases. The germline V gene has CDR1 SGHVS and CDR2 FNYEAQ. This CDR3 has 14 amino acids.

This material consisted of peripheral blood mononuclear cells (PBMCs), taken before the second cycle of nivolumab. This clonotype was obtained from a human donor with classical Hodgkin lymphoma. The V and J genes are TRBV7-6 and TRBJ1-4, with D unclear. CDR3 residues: CASSLVAGNEKLFF. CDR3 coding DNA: TGTGCCAGCAGCTTAGTCGCGGGTAATGAAAAACTGTTTTTT.